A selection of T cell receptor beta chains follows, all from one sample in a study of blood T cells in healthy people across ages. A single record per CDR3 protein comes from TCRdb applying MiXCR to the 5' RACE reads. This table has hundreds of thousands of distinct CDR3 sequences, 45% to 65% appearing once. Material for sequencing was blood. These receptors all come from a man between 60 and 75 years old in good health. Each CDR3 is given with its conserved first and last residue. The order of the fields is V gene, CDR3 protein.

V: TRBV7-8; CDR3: CASSPRGQRLGGNIQYF
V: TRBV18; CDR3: CASSPPFDRNIQYF
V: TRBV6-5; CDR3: CASRPSAYNEQFF
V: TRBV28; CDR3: CASSRQGYTEAFF
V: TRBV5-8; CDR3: CASGRDRGLQEAFF
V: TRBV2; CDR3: CASSALAKNIQYF
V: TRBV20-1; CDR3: CSAIGRTDTQYF
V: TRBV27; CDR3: CASSKQGARRLDEQYF
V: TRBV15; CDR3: CATSRLGYEQYF
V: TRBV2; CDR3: CASSDRGGNGYTF
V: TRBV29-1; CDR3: CSVAMASGADTQYF
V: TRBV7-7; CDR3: CASSLASAPGTQYF
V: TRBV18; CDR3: CASSPDRAYEQYF
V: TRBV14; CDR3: CASSRTGGSAYNEQFF
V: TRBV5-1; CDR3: CASSDGTGPLGTEAFF
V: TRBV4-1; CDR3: CASSQRTGSGETQYF
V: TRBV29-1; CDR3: CSVEGLAGAARPYNEQFF
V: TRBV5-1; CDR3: CASSSRLVSSNTGELFF
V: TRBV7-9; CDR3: CASSSARGEQFF
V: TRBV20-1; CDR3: CSARDPTGVGDEQFF
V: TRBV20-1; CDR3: CSGFSGSYNEQFF
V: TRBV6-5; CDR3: CASRLTWGTHEQFF
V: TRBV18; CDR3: CASSPDVGYGYTF
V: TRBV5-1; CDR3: CASSIEQGAGELFF
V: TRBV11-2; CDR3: CASSLRAGGLTIHEQYF
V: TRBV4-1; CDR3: CASSPDEQAYGYTF
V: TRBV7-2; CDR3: CASSLRQGREQFF
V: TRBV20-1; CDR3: CSARTGRTYGYTF
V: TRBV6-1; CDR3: CASSERYGGTYEQYF